Listed below are T cell receptor beta chains from one sample, sequenced in a study of CD8 T cells in ankylosing spondylitis. TCRdb recomputed calls from the 5' RACE reads with MiXCR, one row per CDR3 protein. Found here are roughly 180,000 distinct CDR3 sequences, around 8.9% of them singletons; the top ten hold around 16%. The sequenced sample consisted of blood, either unsorted or a sorted T cell fraction (not recorded which). The receptors were sampled from a female donor with ankylosing spondylitis or in good health (not recorded which). The CDR3 runs from the conserved cysteine through the conserved F or W. The order of the fields is D gene, J gene, V gene, clone size, CDR3 DNA, CDR3 protein. The D gene is left open where the match is weak. Where a row states a size, it is once, few, many or the class of an expanded clone; other rows omit it.

d_gene: TRBD1; j_gene: TRBJ2-4; v_gene: TRBV15; abundance: many; CDR3nt: TGTGCCACCAGCCCAGCCCCGACAGGGAAAGGCAAAAACATTCAGTACTTC; CDR3aa: CATSPAPTGKGKNIQYF
d_gene: NA; j_gene: TRBJ2-2; v_gene: TRBV25-1; abundance: NA; CDR3nt: TGTGCCAGCAGTGAAAAGAATAGCTGGGGGACCACCGGGGAGCTGTTTTTT; CDR3aa: CASSEKNSWGTTGELFF
d_gene: NA; j_gene: TRBJ2-3; v_gene: TRBV4-3; abundance: NA; CDR3nt: TGCGCCAGCAGCCAAGCCTGGAGGGAGGGGGGGACAGATACGCAGTATTTT; CDR3aa: CASSQAWREGGTDTQYF
d_gene: TRBD1; j_gene: TRBJ2-4; v_gene: TRBV6-5; abundance: few; CDR3nt: TGTGCCAGCAGTTTGGGACAGTACTACGCCAAAAACATTCAGTACTTC; CDR3aa: CASSLGQYYAKNIQYF
d_gene: NA; j_gene: TRBJ1-1; v_gene: TRBV6-5; abundance: NA; CDR3nt: TGTGCCAGCACCCAAGGGGGTCCTGAAGCTTTCTTT; CDR3aa: CASTQGGPEAFF
d_gene: NA; j_gene: TRBJ1-1; v_gene: TRBV7-8; abundance: NA; CDR3nt: TGTGCCAGCAGCTTATTGGTCGGGCACGATGAAGCTTTCTTT; CDR3aa: CASSLLVGHDEAFF
d_gene: TRBD1; j_gene: TRBJ1-3; v_gene: TRBV29-1; abundance: many; CDR3nt: TGCAGCGTACTTACAGGGGACGGAAACACCATATATTTT; CDR3aa: CSVLTGDGNTIYF
d_gene: NA; j_gene: TRBJ1-5; v_gene: TRBV28; abundance: few; CDR3nt: TGTGCCACCAGTTTATTAGACAGCGGACAGCCCCAGCATTTT; CDR3aa: CATSLLDSGQPQHF
d_gene: NA; j_gene: TRBJ2-1; v_gene: TRBV6-5; abundance: many; CDR3nt: TGTGCCAGCAGTCCCGACAACAATGAGCAGTTCTTC; CDR3aa: CASSPDNNEQFF
d_gene: NA; j_gene: TRBJ2-7; v_gene: TRBV7-6; abundance: NA; CDR3nt: TGTGCCAGCAGCCAAGAGGCGGGCAGCTCCTACGAGCAGTACTTC; CDR3aa: CASSQEAGSSYEQYF
d_gene: TRBD2; j_gene: TRBJ2-5; v_gene: TRBV6-1; abundance: NA; CDR3nt: TGTGCCAGCAGCCTGACTAGCGGGAGGGATGAGACCCAGTACTTC; CDR3aa: CASSLTSGRDETQYF
d_gene: TRBD2; j_gene: TRBJ2-1; v_gene: TRBV2; abundance: few; CDR3nt: TGTGCCAGCAGTTACTCGACTAGCGGGGACCTTAATGAGCAGTTCTTC; CDR3aa: CASSYSTSGDLNEQFF
d_gene: NA; j_gene: TRBJ2-1; v_gene: TRBV7-3; abundance: NA; CDR3nt: TGTGCCAGCAGCCCCTTAGGGCCCCAGGGCCTCAATGAGCAGTTCTTC; CDR3aa: CASSPLGPQGLNEQFF
d_gene: NA; j_gene: TRBJ2-7; v_gene: TRBV7-2; abundance: few; CDR3nt: TGTGCCAGCAGCTTAGCGGATTACCTCTACGAGCAGTACTTC; CDR3aa: CASSLADYLYEQYF
d_gene: NA; j_gene: TRBJ2-3; v_gene: TRBV12-5; abundance: many; CDR3nt: TGTGCTAGTGGCGAGGGTGGTAACACAGATACGCAGTATTTT; CDR3aa: CASGEGGNTDTQYF
d_gene: NA; j_gene: TRBJ2-1; v_gene: TRBV9; abundance: many; CDR3nt: TGTGCCAGCAGTCCGGGACGGAACTACAATGAGCAGTTCTTC; CDR3aa: CASSPGRNYNEQFF
d_gene: NA; j_gene: TRBJ2-1; v_gene: TRBV7-6; abundance: NA; CDR3nt: TGTGCCAGCAGCCAAGGACAGAAGTGGGATGAGCAGTTCTTC; CDR3aa: CASSQGQKWDEQFF
d_gene: NA; j_gene: TRBJ1-2; v_gene: TRBV19; abundance: NA; CDR3nt: TGTGCCAGTAGTATGATACAGAGAGAGTATGGCTACACCTTC; CDR3aa: CASSMIQREYGYTF
d_gene: NA; j_gene: TRBJ2-3; v_gene: TRBV28; abundance: many; CDR3nt: TGTGCCAGCAGCCCGGGTGGAGGCACAGATACGCAGTATTTT; CDR3aa: CASSPGGGTDTQYF
d_gene: NA; j_gene: TRBJ1-4; v_gene: TRBV12-3/TRBV12-4; abundance: NA; CDR3nt: TGTGCCAGCAGTGCGGGCAGCGCGGAGGAAAAACTGTTTTTT; CDR3aa: CASSAGSAEEKLFF
d_gene: TRBD2; j_gene: TRBJ2-4; v_gene: TRBV9; abundance: few; CDR3nt: TGTGCCAGCAGCGACCCTGTAGCGGGCCCAAATACTCAGTACTTC; CDR3aa: CASSDPVAGPNTQYF
d_gene: TRBD2; j_gene: TRBJ2-1; v_gene: TRBV30; abundance: few; CDR3nt: TGTGCCTGGAGCGGGACTAGCAGATACAATGAGCAGTTCTTC; CDR3aa: CAWSGTSRYNEQFF
d_gene: NA; j_gene: TRBJ1-6; v_gene: TRBV10-2; abundance: NA; CDR3nt: TGCGCCAGCAGTGAGTCGGTGAGACAGATTTTTTCACCCCTCCACTTT; CDR3aa: CASSESVRQIFSPLHF
d_gene: NA; j_gene: TRBJ2-3; v_gene: TRBV7-9; abundance: many; CDR3nt: TGTGCCAGCAGCTCGCACATGGAGATCACAGATACGCAGTATTTT; CDR3aa: CASSSHMEITDTQYF
d_gene: TRBD1; j_gene: TRBJ2-1; v_gene: TRBV19; abundance: few; CDR3nt: TGTGCCAGTAGTACACAGGGGAATGAGCAGTTCTTC; CDR3aa: CASSTQGNEQFF
d_gene: NA; j_gene: TRBJ2-1; v_gene: TRBV7-3; abundance: NA; CDR3nt: TGTGCCAGCAGCCCAAAATTAGATAAGCCTGATGAGCAGTTCTTC; CDR3aa: CASSPKLDKPDEQFF
d_gene: TRBD2; j_gene: TRBJ2-2; v_gene: TRBV27; abundance: few; CDR3nt: TGTGCCAGCAGTCTCGGACTAGCGGGAGCCGGGGAGCTGTTTTTT; CDR3aa: CASSLGLAGAGELFF
d_gene: NA; j_gene: TRBJ2-1; v_gene: TRBV7-9; abundance: NA; CDR3nt: TGTGCCAGCAGCCCCTCTTCTTCGGTTACCTTATTCTATGAGCAGTTCTTC; CDR3aa: CASSPSSSVTLFYEQFF